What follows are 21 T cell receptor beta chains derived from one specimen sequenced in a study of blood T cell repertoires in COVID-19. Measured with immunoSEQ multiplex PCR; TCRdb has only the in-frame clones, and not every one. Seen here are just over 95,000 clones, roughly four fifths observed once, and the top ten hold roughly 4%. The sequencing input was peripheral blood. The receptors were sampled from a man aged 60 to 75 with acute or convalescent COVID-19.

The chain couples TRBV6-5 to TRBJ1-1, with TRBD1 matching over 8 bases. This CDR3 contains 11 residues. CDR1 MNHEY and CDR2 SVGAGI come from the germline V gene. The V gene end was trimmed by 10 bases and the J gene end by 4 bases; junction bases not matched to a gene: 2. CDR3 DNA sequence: TGTGCCATCCAGGGGGCCACTGAAGCTTTCTTT. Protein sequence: CAIQGATEAFF.

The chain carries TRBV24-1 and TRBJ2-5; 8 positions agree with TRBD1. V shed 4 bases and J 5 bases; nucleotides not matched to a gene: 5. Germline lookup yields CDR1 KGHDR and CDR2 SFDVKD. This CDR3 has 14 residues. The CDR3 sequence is CATSDPRDRETQYF. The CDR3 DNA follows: TGTGCCACCAGTGACCCCAGGGACAGGGAGACCCAGTACTTC.

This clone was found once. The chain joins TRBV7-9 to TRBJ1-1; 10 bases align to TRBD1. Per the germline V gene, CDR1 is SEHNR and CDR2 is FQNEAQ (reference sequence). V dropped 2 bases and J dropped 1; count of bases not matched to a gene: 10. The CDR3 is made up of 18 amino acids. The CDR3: CASSLLYGGQGGNTEAFF. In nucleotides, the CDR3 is TGTGCCAGCAGCTTATTATACGGTGGACAGGGGGGGAACACTGAAGCTTTCTTT.

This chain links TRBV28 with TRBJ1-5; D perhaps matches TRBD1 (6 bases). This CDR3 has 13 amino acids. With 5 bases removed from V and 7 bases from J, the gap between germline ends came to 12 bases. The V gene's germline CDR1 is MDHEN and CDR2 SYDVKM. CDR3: CASSEQGRQPQHF. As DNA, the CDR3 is TGTGCCAGCAGTGAACAGGGTAGGCAGCCCCAGCATTTT. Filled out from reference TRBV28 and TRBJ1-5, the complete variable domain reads DVKVTQSSRYLVKRTGEKVFLECVQDMDHENMFWYRQDPGLGLRLIYFSYDVKMKEKGDIPEGYSVSREKKERFSLILESASTNQTSMYLCASSEQGRQPQHFGDGTRLSIL.

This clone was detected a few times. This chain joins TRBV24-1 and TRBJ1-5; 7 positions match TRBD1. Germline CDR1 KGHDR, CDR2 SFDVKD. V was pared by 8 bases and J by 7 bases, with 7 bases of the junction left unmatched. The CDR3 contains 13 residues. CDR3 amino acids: CATTDRDGQPQHF. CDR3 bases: TGTGCCACCACCGACAGGGACGGACAGCCCCAGCATTTT.

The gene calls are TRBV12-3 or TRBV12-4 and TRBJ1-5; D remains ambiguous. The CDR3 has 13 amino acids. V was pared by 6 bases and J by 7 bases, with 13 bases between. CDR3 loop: CASSPKAKQPQHF. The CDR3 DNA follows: TGTGCCAGCAGCCCGAAAGCCAAACAGCCCCAGCATTTT.

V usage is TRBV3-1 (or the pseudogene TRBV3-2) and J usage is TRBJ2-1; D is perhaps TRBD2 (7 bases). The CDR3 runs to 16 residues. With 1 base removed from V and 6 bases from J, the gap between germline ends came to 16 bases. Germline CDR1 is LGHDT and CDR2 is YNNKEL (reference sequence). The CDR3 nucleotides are TGTGCCAGCAGCCAAGGAGGGGGGGGCCTATCCAATGAGCAGTTCTTC. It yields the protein CASSQGGGGLSNEQFF.

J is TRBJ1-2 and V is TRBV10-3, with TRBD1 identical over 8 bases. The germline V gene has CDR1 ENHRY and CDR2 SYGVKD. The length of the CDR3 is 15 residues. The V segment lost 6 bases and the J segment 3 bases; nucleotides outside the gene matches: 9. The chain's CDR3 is CAIRPSGGLDYGYTF. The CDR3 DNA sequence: TGTGCCATCAGACCTTCAGGGGGCTTGGACTATGGCTACACCTTC.

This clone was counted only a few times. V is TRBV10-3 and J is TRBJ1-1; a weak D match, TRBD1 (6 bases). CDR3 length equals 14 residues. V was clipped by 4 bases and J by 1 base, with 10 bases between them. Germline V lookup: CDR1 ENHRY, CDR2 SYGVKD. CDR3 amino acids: CAISAGTQNTEAFF. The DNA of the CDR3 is TGTGCCATCAGTGCTGGGACACAGAACACTGAAGCTTTCTTT.

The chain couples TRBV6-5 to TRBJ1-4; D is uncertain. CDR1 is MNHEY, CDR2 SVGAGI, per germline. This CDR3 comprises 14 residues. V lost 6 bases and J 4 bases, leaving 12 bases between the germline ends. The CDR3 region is CASRLTGSNEKLFF. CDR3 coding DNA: TGTGCCAGCAGGCTAACCGGGAGTAATGAAAAACTGTTTTTT.

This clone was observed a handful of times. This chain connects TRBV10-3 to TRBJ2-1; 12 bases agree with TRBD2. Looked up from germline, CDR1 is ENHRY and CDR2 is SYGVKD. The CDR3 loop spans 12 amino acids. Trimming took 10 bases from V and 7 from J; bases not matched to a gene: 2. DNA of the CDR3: TGTGCCACCGGGACTAGCGGGAATGAGCAGTTCTTC. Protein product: CATGTSGNEQFF.

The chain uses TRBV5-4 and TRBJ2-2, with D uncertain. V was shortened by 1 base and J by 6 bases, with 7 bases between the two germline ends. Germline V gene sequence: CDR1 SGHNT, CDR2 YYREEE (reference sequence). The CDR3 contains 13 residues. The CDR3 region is CASSLQNSGELFF. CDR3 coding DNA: TGTGCCAGCAGCTTGCAAAATTCCGGGGAGCTGTTTTTT.

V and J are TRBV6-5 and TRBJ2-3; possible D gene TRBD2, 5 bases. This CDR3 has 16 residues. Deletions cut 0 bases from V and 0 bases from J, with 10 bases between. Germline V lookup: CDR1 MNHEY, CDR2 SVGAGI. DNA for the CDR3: TGTGCCAGCAGTTACTCGAGGAGGTCTAGCACAGATACGCAGTATTTT. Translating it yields CASSYSRRSSTDTQYF.

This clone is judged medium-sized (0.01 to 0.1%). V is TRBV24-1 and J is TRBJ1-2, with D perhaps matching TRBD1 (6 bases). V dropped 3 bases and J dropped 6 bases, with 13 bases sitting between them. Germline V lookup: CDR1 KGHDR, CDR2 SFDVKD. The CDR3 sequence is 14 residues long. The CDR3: CATSDQGTDHGYTF. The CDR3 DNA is TGTGCCACCAGTGATCAGGGGACGGATCATGGCTACACCTTC.

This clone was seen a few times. CDR3 amino acids: CASSHSGQGVNIQYF. The CDR3 nucleotides are TGTGCCAGCTCACATTCTGGACAGGGGGTGAACATTCAGTACTTC. The chain is built from TRBV18 and TRBJ2-4, with 10 bases aligning to TRBD1. Trimming at V came to 4 bases and at J to 7 bases, leaving 7 bases not matched to a gene. The CDR3 length is 15 residues. The germline V gene encodes CDR1 KGHSH and CDR2 LQKENI. Full variable domain (rest looked up from reference TRBV18 and TRBJ2-4): NAGVMQNPRHLVRRRGQEARLRCSPMKGHSHVYWYRQLPEEGLKFMVYLQKENIIDESGMPKERFSAEFPKEGPSILRIQQVVRGDSAAYFCASSHSGQGVNIQYFGAGTRLSVL.

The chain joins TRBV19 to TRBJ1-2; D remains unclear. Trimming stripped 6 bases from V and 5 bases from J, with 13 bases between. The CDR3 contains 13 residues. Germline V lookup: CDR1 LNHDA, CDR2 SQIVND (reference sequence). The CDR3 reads CASSADPGYGYTF. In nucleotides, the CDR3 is TGTGCCAGTAGCGCAGATCCCGGGTATGGCTACACCTTC. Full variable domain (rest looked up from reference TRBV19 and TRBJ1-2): DGGITQSPKYLFRKEGQNVTLSCEQNLNHDAMYWYRQDPGQGLRLIYYSQIVNDFQKGDIAEGYSVSREKKESFPLTVTSAQKNPTAFYLCASSADPGYGYTFGSGTRLTVV.

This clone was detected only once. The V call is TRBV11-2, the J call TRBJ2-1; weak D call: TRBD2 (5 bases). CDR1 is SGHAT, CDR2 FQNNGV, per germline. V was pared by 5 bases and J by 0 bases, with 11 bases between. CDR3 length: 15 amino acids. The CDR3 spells CASSPEGGSYNEQFF. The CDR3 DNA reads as TGTGCCAGCAGCCCCGAGGGTGGCTCCTACAATGAGCAGTTCTTC.

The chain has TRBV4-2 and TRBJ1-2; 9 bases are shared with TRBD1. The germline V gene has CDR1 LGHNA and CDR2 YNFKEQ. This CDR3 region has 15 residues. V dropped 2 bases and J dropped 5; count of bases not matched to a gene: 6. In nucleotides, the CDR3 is TGTGCCAGCAGCCAACAACCGGGACAGGGATATGGCTACACCTTC. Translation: CASSQQPGQGYGYTF.

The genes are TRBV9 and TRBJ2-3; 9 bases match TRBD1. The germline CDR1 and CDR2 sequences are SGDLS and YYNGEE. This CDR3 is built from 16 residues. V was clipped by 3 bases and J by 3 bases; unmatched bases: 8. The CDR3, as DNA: TGTGCCAGCAGCGCCAGGACAGGGGAGGGGACAGATACGCAGTATTTT. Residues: CASSARTGEGTDTQYF.

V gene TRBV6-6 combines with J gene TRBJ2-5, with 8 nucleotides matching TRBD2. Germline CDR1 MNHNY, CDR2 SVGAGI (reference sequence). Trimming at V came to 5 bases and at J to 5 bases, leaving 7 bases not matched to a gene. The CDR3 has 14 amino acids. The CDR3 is CASSNGLAEETQYF. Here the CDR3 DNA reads TGTGCCAGCAGTAATGGACTAGCCGAGGAGACCCAGTACTTC.

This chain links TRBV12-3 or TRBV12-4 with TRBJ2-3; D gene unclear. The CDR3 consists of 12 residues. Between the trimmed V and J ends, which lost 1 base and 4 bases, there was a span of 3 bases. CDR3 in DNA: TGTGCCAGCAGTTTAGACTCAGATACGCAGTATTTT. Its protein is CASSLDSDTQYF.